This T cell receptor (beta chain) derives from a study of shared T cell receptors in the human thymus. Sequencing was performed with immunoSEQ multiplex PCR; in TCRdb, only in-frame clones are kept and a portion is missing. The sample yields about 540,000 clones, around 78% seen once. This clone turned up a few times. Germline V lookup: CDR1 SGHVS, CDR2 FNYEAQ. The trim removed 1 base at V and 6 bases at J, leaving 7 bases unmatched. This CDR3 spans 17 amino acids. These same data were also listed under a study on human thymus T cells.

The chain combines TRBV7-6 with TRBJ2-1; 12 bases map to TRBD2. This TCR was recovered from a boy younger than two with a congenital heart defect. Material for sequencing was thymocytes. The CDR3 region is CASSLDCATSGGNEQFF. CDR3 DNA: TGTGCCAGCAGCTTAGATTGTGCGACTAGCGGGGGCAATGAGCAGTTCTTC.